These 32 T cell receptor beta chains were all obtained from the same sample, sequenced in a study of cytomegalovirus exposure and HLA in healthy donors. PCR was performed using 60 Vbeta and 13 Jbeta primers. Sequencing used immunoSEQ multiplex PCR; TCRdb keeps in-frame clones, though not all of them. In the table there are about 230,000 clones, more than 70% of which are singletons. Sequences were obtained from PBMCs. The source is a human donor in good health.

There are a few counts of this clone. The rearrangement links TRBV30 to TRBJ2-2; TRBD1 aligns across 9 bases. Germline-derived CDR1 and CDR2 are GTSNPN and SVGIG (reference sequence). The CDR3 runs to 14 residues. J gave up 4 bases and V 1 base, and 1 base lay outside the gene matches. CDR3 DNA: TGTGCCTGGAGTGGGACAGGGGTCACCGGGGAGCTGTTTTTT. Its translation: CAWSGTGVTGELFF.

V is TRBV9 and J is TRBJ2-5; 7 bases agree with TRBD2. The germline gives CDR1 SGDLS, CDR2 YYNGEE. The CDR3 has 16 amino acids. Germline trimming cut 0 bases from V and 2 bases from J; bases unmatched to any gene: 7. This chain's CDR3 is CASSVDFSGPQETQYF. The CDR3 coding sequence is TGTGCCAGCAGCGTAGATTTTAGCGGGCCACAAGAGACCCAGTACTTC. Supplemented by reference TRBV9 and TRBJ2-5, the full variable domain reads DSGVTQTPKHLITATGQRVTLRCSPRSGDLSVYWYQQSLDQGLQFLIQYYNGEERAKGNILERFSAQQFPDLHSELNLSSLELGDSALYFCASSVDFSGPQETQYFGPGTRLLVL.

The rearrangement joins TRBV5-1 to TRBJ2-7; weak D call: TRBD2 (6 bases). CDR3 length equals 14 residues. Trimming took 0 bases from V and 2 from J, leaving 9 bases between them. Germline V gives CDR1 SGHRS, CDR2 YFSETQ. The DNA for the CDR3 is TGCGCCAGCAGCTTGGGAGGGGAGGCCTACGAGCAGTACTTC. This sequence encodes CASSLGGEAYEQYF.

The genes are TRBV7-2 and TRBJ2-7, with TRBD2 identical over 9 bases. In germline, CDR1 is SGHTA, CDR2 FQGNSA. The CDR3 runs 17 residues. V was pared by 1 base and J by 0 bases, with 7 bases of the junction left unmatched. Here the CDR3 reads CASSLVASGTLSYEQYF. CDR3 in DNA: TGTGCCAGCAGCTTAGTAGCTAGCGGGACCCTCTCCTACGAGCAGTACTTC.

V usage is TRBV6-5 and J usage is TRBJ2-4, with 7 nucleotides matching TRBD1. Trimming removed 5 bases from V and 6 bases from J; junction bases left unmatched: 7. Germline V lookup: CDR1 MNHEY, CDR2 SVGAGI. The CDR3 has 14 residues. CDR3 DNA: TGTGCCAGCAGTACGACAGGGCTTCGAAACATTCAGTACTTC. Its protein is CASSTTGLRNIQYF.

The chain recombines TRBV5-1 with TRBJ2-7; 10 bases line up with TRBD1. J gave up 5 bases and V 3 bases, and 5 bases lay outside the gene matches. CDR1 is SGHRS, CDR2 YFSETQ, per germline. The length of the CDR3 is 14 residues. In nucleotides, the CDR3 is TGCGCCAGCAGCTACCGGGACAGGGGCCACGAGCAGTACTTC. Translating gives CASSYRDRGHEQYF.

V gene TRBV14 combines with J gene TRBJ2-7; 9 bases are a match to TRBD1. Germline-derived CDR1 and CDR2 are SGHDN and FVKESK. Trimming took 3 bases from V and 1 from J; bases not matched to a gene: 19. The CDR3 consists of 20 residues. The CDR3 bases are TGTGCCAGCAGCCAGAGGGCCCCGGGACAGGGAATAAGCGGGTCCTACGAGCAGTACTTC. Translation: CASSQRAPGQGISGSYEQYF.

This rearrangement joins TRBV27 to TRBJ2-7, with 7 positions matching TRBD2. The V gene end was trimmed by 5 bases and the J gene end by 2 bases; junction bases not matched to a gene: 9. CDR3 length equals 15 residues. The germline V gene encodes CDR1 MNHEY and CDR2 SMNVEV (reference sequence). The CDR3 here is CASSPGTTGTYEQYF. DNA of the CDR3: TGTGCCAGCAGTCCGGGGACTACGGGGACCTACGAGCAGTACTTC.

CDR3 sequence reads: CASSPGGTEAFF. The DNA for the CDR3 is TGTGCCAGTAGTCCAGGGGGCACTGAAGCTTTCTTT. V is TRBV19 and J is TRBJ1-1; 7 bases match TRBD1. The CDR3 loop spans 12 amino acids. Per the germline V gene, CDR1 is LNHDA and CDR2 is SQIVND (reference sequence). Germline trimming cut 5 bases from V and 4 bases from J; bases unmatched to any gene: 1.

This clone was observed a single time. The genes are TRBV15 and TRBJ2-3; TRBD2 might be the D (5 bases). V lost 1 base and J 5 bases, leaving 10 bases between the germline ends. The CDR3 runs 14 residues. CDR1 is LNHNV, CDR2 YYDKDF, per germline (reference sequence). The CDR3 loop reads CATSRAGTGDTQYF. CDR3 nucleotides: TGTGCCACCAGCAGAGCGGGAACGGGAGATACGCAGTATTTT. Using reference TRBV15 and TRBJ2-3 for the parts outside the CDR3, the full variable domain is DAMVIQNPRYQVTQFGKPVTLSCSQTLNHNVMYWYQQKSSQAPKLLFHYYDKDFNNEADTPDNFQSRRPNTSFCFLDIRSPGLGDTAMYLCATSRAGTGDTQYFGPGTRLTVL.

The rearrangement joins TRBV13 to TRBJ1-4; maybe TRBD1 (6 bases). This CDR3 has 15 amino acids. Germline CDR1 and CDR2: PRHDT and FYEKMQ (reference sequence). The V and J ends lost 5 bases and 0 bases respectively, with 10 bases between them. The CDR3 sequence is CASSVRGTTNEKLFF. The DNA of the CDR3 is TGTGCCAGCAGCGTCAGGGGCACAACTAATGAAAAACTGTTTTTT.

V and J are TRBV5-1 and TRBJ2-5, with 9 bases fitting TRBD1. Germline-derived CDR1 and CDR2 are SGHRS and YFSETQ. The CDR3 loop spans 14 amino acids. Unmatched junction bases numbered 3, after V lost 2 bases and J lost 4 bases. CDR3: CASSLQGARETQYF. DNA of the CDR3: TGCGCCAGCAGCTTACAGGGGGCGAGAGAGACCCAGTACTTC.

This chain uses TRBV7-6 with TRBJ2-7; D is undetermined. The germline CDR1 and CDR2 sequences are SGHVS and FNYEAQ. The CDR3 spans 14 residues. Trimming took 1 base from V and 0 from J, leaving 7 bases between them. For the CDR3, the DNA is TGTGCCAGCAGCTTAGGTTCGGTCTCCTACGAGCAGTACTTC. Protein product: CASSLGSVSYEQYF.

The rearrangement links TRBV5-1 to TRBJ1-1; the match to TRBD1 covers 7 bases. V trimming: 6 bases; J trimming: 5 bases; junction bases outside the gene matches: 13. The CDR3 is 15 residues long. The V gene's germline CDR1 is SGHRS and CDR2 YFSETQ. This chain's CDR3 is CASTYGDRVKTEAFF. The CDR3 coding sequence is TGCGCCAGCACGTATGGTGACAGGGTTAAAACTGAAGCTTTCTTT.

CDR3 loop: CSVEDYAGQPMNTEAFF. The CDR3 DNA reads TGCAGCGTTGAAGATTACGCGGGACAGCCAATGAACACTGAAGCTTTCTTT. This chain uses TRBV29-1 with TRBJ1-1; TRBD1 agrees at 7 bases. The germline V gene encodes CDR1 SQVTM and CDR2 ANQGSEA. Germline trimming cut 0 bases from V and 0 bases from J; bases unmatched to any gene: 10. The CDR3 extends over 17 amino acids. Full variable domain (remainder filled in from reference TRBV29-1 and TRBJ1-1): SAVISQKPSRDICQRGTSLTIQCQVDSQVTMMFWYRQQPGQSLTLIATANQGSEATYESGFVIDKFPISRPNLTFSTLTVSNMSPEDSSIYLCSVEDYAGQPMNTEAFFGQGTRLTVV.

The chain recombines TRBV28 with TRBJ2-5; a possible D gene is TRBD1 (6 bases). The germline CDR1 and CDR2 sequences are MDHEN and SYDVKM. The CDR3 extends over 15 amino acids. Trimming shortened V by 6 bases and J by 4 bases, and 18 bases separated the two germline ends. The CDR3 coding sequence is TGTGCCAGCAGCCTCAGGGGCCCGGCCCGAGAGACCCAGTACTTC. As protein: CASSLRGPARETQYF.

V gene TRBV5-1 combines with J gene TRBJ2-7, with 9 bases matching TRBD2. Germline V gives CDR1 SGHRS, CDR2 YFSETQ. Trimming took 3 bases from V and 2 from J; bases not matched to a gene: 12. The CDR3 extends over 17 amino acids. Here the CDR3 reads CASSSTLPSGVPYEQYF. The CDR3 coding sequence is TGCGCCAGCAGCTCCACACTACCTAGCGGGGTTCCCTACGAGCAGTACTTC.

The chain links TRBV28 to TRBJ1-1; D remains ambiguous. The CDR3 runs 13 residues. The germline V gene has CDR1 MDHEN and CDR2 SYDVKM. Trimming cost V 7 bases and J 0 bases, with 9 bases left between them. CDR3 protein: CASTPAVNTEAFF. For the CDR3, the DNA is TGTGCCAGCACCCCCGCGGTGAACACTGAAGCTTTCTTT.

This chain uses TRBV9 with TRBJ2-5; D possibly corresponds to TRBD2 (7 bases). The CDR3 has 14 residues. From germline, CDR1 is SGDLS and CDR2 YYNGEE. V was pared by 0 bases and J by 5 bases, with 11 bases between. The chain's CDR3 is CASSVEGGIETQYF. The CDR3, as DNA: TGTGCCAGCAGCGTAGAGGGGGGGATTGAGACCCAGTACTTC.

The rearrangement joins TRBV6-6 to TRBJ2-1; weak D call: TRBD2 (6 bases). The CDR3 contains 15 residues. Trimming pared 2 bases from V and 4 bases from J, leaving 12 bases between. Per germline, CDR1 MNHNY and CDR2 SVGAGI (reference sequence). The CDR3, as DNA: TGTGCCAGCAGTTACGCGGACTATGAATACAATGAGCAGTTCTTC. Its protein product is CASSYADYEYNEQFF.

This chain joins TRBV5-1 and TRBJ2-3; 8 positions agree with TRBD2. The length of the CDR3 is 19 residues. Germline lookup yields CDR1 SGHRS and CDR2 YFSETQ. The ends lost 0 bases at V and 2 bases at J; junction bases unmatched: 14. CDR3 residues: CASSLAVPRSGIPTDTQYF. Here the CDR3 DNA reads TGCGCCAGCAGCTTGGCGGTCCCTCGTAGCGGGATCCCCACAGATACGCAGTATTTT.

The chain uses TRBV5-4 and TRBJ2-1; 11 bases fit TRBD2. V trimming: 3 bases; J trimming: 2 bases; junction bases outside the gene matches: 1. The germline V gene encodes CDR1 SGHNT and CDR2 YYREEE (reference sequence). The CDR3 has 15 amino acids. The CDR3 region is CASSWGLAAYNEQFF. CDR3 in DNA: TGTGCCAGCAGCTGGGGACTAGCGGCCTACAATGAGCAGTTCTTC.

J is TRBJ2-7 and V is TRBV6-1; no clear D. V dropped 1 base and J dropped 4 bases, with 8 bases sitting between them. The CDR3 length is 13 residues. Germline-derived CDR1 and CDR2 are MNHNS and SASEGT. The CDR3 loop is CASSEGLFYEQYF. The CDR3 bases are TGTGCCAGCAGTGAAGGACTCTTTTACGAGCAGTACTTC.

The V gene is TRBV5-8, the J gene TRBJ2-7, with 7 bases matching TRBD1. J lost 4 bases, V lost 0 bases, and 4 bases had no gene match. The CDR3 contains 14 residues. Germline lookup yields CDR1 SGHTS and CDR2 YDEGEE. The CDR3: CASSLVQGTYEQYF. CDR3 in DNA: TGTGCCAGCAGCTTGGTACAGGGGACATACGAGCAGTACTTC.

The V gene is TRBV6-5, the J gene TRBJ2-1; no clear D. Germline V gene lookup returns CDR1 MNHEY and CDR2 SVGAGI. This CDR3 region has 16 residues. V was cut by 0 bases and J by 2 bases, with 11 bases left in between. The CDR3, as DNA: TGTGCCAGCAGTTACTCTATGGAGAGCCCCTACAATGAGCAGTTCTTC. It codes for CASSYSMESPYNEQFF.

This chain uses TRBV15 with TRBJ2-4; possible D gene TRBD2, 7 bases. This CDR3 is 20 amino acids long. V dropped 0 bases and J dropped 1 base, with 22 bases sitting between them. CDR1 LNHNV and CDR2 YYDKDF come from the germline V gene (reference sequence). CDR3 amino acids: CATSRDLGGGFGAAKNIQYF. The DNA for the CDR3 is TGTGCCACCAGCAGAGATCTAGGGGGGGGGTTTGGTGCGGCCAAAAACATTCAGTACTTC.

For the CDR3, the DNA is TGTGCCAGCAGTGAATTTCAGGGGCGCGGGTTTGAAGCTTTCTTT. It translates to CASSEFQGRGFEAFF. This chain links TRBV6-1 with TRBJ1-1; D is possibly TRBD1 (6 bases). V lost 2 bases, J lost 7 bases, and 17 bases lay in between. This CDR3 is built from 15 residues. CDR1 and CDR2 (germline): MNHNS, SASEGT.

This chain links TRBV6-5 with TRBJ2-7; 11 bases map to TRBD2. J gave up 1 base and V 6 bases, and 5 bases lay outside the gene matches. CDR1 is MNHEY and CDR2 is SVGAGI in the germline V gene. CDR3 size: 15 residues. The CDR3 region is CASRRLAGSSYEQYF. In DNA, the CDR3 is TGTGCCAGCAGGAGACTAGCGGGATCTTCCTACGAGCAGTACTTC.

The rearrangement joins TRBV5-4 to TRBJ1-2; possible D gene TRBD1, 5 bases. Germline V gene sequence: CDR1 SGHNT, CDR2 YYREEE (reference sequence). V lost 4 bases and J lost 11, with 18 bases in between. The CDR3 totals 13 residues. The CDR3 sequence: CASSLFLTDLYTF. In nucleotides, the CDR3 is TGTGCCAGCAGCCTCTTTCTGACAGACTTGTACACCTTC.

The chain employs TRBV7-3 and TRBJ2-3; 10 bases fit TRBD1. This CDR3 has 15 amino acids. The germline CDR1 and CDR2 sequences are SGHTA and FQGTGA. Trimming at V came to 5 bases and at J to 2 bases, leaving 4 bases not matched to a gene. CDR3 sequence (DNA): TGTGCCAGCAGCCGGACAGGGGGACACACAGATACGCAGTATTTT. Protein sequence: CASSRTGGHTDTQYF.

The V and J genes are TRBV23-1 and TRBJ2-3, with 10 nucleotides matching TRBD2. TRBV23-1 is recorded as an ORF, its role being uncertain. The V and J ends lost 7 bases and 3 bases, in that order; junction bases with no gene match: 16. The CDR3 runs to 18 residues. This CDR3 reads CASTTNGASGRCTDTQYF. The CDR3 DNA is TGCGCCAGCACTACAAACGGAGCTAGCGGGAGATGTACAGATACGCAGTATTTT.

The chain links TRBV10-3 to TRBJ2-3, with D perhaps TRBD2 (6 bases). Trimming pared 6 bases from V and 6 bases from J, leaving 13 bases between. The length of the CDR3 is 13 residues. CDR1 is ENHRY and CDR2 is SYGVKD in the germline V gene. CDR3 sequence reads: CAIRGLSQDTQYF. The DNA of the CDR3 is TGTGCCATCAGGGGACTCTCCCAGGATACGCAGTATTTT.